Each of the 4 T cell receptor beta chains below was sequenced from the same sample in a study of shared clonotypes between healthy human individuals. Using immunoSEQ multiplex PCR, the repertoire was profiled, and TCRdb retains in-frame clones only, with some absent. This table holds about 2 million clones, 90% to 95% found once. The sequencing sample was made of naive CD4+ T cells sorted from blood. Subset described: CD45RA+ positively selected. The source of these receptors is a man aged 18 to 30 in good health.

This rearrangement joins TRBV2 to TRBJ2-2; the match to TRBD2 covers 7 bases. The CDR3 runs to 15 residues. V shed 6 bases and J 5 bases; nucleotides not matched to a gene: 9. Per the germline V gene, CDR1 is SNHLY and CDR2 is FYNNEI. The CDR3 bases are TGTGCCAGCAGCCCACGGACTAGTCTTACCGGGGAGCTGTTTTTT. Its protein is CASSPRTSLTGELFF.

This chain connects TRBV19 to TRBJ1-5, with 9 positions matching TRBD1. CDR1 is LNHDA, CDR2 SQIVND, per germline (reference sequence). Trimming cost V 4 bases and J 4 bases; bases outside gene matches: 8. The CDR3 sequence is 16 residues long. The CDR3 DNA reads as TGTGCCAGTAGTAGATTGGACAGGGGCTTAAATCAGCCCCAGCATTTT. As protein: CASSRLDRGLNQPQHF.

This clone was found a few times. The same CDR3 also results from other DNA sequences found in this sample. This chain links TRBV6-6 with TRBJ1-2; D is unresolved. Germline V gene data show CDR1 as MNHNY and CDR2 as SVGAGI (reference sequence). V lost 5 bases and J 2 bases, leaving 9 bases between the germline ends. This CDR3 is 13 amino acids long. The chain's CDR3 is CASSLDGNYGYTF. The CDR3 DNA follows: TGTGCCAGCAGTCTGGACGGAAACTATGGCTACACCTTC.

The genes are TRBV5-4 and TRBJ1-1; D is undetermined. Germline V gene lookup returns CDR1 SGHNT and CDR2 YYREEE (reference sequence). The ends were cut back, 4 bases at V and 1 base at J, with 8 bases in the middle. The CDR3 contains 13 residues. The CDR3 region is CASSVDPNTEAFF. CDR3 nucleotides: TGTGCCAGCAGCGTTGACCCGAACACTGAAGCTTTCTTT.